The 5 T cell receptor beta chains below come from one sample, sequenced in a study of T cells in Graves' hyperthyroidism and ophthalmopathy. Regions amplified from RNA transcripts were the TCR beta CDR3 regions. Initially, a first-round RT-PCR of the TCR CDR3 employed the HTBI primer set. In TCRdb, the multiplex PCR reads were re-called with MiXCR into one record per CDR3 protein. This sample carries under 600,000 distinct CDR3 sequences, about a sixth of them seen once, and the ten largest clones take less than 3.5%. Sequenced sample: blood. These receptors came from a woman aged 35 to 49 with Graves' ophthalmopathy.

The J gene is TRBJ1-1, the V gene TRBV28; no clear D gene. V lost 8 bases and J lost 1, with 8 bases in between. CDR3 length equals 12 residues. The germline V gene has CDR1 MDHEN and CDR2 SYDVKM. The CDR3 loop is CASGLQNTEAFF. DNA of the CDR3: TGTGCCAGCGGGTTACAGAACACTGAAGCTTTCTTT.

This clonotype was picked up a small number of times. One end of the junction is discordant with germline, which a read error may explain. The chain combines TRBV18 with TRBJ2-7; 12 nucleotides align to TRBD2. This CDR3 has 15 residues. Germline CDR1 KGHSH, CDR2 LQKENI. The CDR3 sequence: CASSTGTSGSSEQYF. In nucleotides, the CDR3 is TGTGCCAGCTCAACCGGGACTAGCGGGTCCTCCGAGCAGTACTTC.

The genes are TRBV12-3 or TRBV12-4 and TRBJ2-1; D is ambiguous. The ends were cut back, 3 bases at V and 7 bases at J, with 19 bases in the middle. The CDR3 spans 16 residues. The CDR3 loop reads CASSLVSSPTRNEQFF. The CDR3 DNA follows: TGTGCCAGCAGTTTGGTTTCAAGCCCTACCCGGAATGAGCAGTTCTTC.

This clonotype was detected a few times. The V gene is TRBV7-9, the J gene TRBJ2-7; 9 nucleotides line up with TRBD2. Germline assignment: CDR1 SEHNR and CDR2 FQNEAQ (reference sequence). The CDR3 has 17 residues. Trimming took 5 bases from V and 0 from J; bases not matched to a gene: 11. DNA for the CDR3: TGTGCCAGCAGCCCGAAGCTAGCGGGGAGGAGCTCCTACGAGCAGTACTTC. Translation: CASSPKLAGRSSYEQYF. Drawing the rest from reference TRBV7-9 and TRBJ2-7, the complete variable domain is DTGVSQNPRHKITKRGQNVTFRCDPISEHNRLYWYRQTLGQGPEFLTYFQNEAQLEKSRLLSDRFSAERPKGSFSTLEIQRTEQGDSAMYLCASSPKLAGRSSYEQYFGPGTRLTVT.

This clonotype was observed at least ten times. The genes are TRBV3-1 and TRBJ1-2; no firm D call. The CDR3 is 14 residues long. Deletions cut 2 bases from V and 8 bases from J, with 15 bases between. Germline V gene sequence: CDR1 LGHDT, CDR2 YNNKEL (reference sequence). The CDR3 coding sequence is TGTGCCAGCAGCCAACGTCGACCCGGCCCGGGCTACACCTTC. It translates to CASSQRRPGPGYTF.